The source of this T cell receptor (beta chain) is a study of blood T cell repertoires in COVID-19. The CDR3 is 14 amino acids. Germline loops: CDR1 SGHAT, CDR2 FQNNGV. V dropped 1 base and J dropped 0 bases, with 7 bases sitting between them. The data were produced by immunoSEQ multiplex PCR, yet TCRdb's version contains in-frame clones alone and is incomplete. The sample includes roughly 230,000 clones, 89% of them seen just once. Sequencing input: peripheral blood. The chain is built from TRBV11-2 and TRBJ2-7; weak D call: TRBD1 (5 bases). The clonotype comes from a woman between 40 and 50 years old who had recovered from COVID-19. The CDR3 DNA is TGTGCCAGCAGCTTAGGTGACAGCTCCTACGAGCAGTACGTC. Translation gives CASSLGDSSYEQYV.